A single sample gave rise to the 22 T cell receptor beta chains below, sequenced in a study of molecular identifiers for immune sequencing clone quantification. MiXCR, applied by TCRdb to the PCR reads, yields one record per CDR3 protein. The sample consists of around 100,000 distinct CDR3 sequences, about a third of them appearing once. The sample comprised naive CD8+ T cells from blood, with Jurkat cell RNA spiked in. Subset defined: FACS-sorted CD8+CD4-CCR7+CD45RA+ naive T cells. The receptors originated from a human donor in good health. Some libraries in this study had Jurkat cell RNA spiked in.

V and J are TRBV6-4 and TRBJ2-3, with 10 bases matching TRBD1. The CDR3 is made up of 15 amino acids. J lost 3 bases, V lost 6 bases, and 6 bases had no gene match. Germline loops: CDR1 MRHNA, CDR2 SNTAGT. The CDR3 is CASSPRDRGTDTQYF. In DNA form, the CDR3 reads TGTGCCAGCAGCCCCCGGGACAGGGGAACAGATACGCAGTATTTT.

The chain recombines TRBV15 with TRBJ1-1; D unclear. Germline assignment: CDR1 LNHNV and CDR2 YYDKDF (reference sequence). The CDR3 consists of 12 residues. Trimming left V 5 bases short and J 8 bases short, with 12 bases between. The DNA of the CDR3 is TGTGCCACCAGCCAAGGACGCCAGGAAGCTTTCTTT. Amino acid sequence: CATSQGRQEAFF.

On this clonotype itself: As the CDR3 is not closed by the conserved phenylalanine or tryptophan, this likely results from a read error. This chain uses TRBV19 with TRBJ2-7; D is unclear. Trimming removed 1 base from V and 0 bases from J, with 7 bases in between. Germline CDR1 reads LNHDA; CDR2 reads SQIVND (reference sequence). CDR3 size: 14 residues. This CDR3 is CASSIVGSSYEQYI. CDR3 DNA sequence: TGTGCCAGTAGTATAGTGGGTAGCTCCTACGAGCAGTACATC.

The chain has TRBV27 and TRBJ2-5; tentatively, D is TRBD1 (5 bases). The CDR3 contains 13 residues. V was pared by 3 bases and J by 7 bases, with 12 bases between. Per the germline V gene, CDR1 is MNHEY and CDR2 is SMNVEV (reference sequence). CDR3 region: CASSLGRAATQYF. The CDR3 DNA reads as TGTGCCAGCAGTTTGGGCAGGGCAGCGACCCAGTACTTC.

This clonotype was counted at least ten times. This chain links TRBV28 with TRBJ2-7, with 10 nucleotides matching TRBD2. CDR1 and CDR2 from the germline V gene are MDHEN and SYDVKM. Trimming took 6 bases from V and 6 from J; bases not matched to a gene: 8. The CDR3 has 14 residues. CDR3: CASSPSGSVVEQYF. The CDR3, as DNA: TGTGCCAGCAGCCCTAGCGGGAGCGTAGTCGAGCAGTACTTC. The full variable domain, in which reference TRBV28 and TRBJ2-7 provide the parts outside the CDR3, is DVKVTQSSRYLVKRTGEKVFLECVQDMDHENMFWYRQDPGLGLRLIYFSYDVKMKEKGDIPEGYSVSREKKERFSLILESASTNQTSMYLCASSPSGSVVEQYFGPGTRLTVT.

This clonotype showed up just a few times. One end of the junction does not line up with germline, which may come from a read error. The CDR3 DNA sequence: TGTGCTAGCAGCTTTGCGGGGAAACAAGAGACCCAGTACTTC. Encoded protein: CASSFAGKQETQYF. The chain recombines TRBV7-7 with TRBJ2-5, with D possibly TRBD2 on 6 matching bases. From germline, CDR1 is SSHAT and CDR2 FNYEAQ (reference sequence). This CDR3 has 14 amino acids.

V is TRBV27 and J is TRBJ1-3; D uncertain. The CDR3 length is 13 residues. Trimming pared 6 bases from V and 4 bases from J, leaving 10 bases between. CDR1 MNHEY and CDR2 SMNVEV come from the germline V gene (reference sequence). CDR3 sequence reads: CASSPLLGNTIYF. The CDR3, as DNA: TGTGCCAGCAGCCCCTTGCTCGGAAACACCATATATTTT.

This clonotype has only a few counts. This rearrangement joins TRBV7-9 to TRBJ2-5; D might be TRBD2 (5 bases). Germline V gives CDR1 SEHNR, CDR2 FQNEAQ (reference sequence). The CDR3 is 13 residues long. V lost 2 bases to trimming and J lost 5 bases, with 9 bases between them. CDR3 nucleotide sequence: TGTGCCAGCAGCTTAACGGGGATGGAGACCCAGTACTTC. Translating gives CASSLTGMETQYF.

Ten or more counts support this clonotype. The chain recombines TRBV28 with TRBJ2-7; maybe TRBD2 (6 bases). CDR1 MDHEN and CDR2 SYDVKM come from the germline V gene. Trimming left V 7 bases short and J 4 bases short, with 23 bases between. The length of the CDR3 is 16 residues. The CDR3 sequence: CASIEGGTPGNYEQYF. DNA of the CDR3: TGTGCCAGCATTGAAGGAGGGACCCCCGGGAATTACGAGCAGTACTTC.

Points on this clonotype: This clone may be a read error of a much larger clone one base away. The chain joins TRBV28 to TRBJ1-5; D is ambiguous. This CDR3 is 14 amino acids long. The V end lost 5 bases, the J end lost 5 bases, and 13 bases lay between the germline ends. Germline loops: CDR1 MDHEN, CDR2 SYDVKM. CDR3 sequence reads: CASSRDGFYQPQHF. The CDR3 DNA reads as TGTGCCAGCAGTCGGGATGGGTTTTATCAGCCCCAGCATTTT.

Only a few counts were recorded for this clonotype. The chain joins TRBV4-1 to TRBJ2-2, with 7 bases lining up with TRBD2. The CDR3 has 14 amino acids. In germline, CDR1 is MGHRA, CDR2 YSYEKL. J was trimmed by 6 bases and V by 2 bases; bases with no gene match: 3. CDR3 sequence (DNA): TGCGCCAGCAGCCAATGGGAGGGTCCCGGGGAGCTGTTTTTT. This translates into CASSQWEGPGELFF.

As concerns this clonotype: A much bigger clone sits one base away, suggesting this may be a read error. This chain connects TRBV7-9 to TRBJ2-3; 8 bases line up with TRBD2. The CDR3 length is 17 residues. Germline V gene sequence: CDR1 SEHNR, CDR2 FQNEAQ (reference sequence). In DNA, the CDR3 is TGTGCCAGCAGCCATATAAATGACGGGGGGGCGATAGATATGCAGTATTTT. Protein: CASSHINDGGAIDMQYF.

Concerning this clonotype itself: This CDR3 is missing its conserved last phenylalanine or tryptophan, likely due to a read error. The chain is built from TRBV27 and TRBJ2-5; weak D call: TRBD2 (5 bases). V was cut by 8 bases and J by 0 bases, with 13 bases left in between. This CDR3 comprises 14 residues. Germline-derived CDR1 and CDR2 are MNHEY and SMNVEV (reference sequence). CDR3 loop: CASSSGSHQETQYL. The CDR3 coding sequence is TGTGCCAGCTCCTCGGGATCCCACCAAGAGACCCAGTACCTC.

To note about this clonotype: Since the CDR3 does not end with the conserved phenylalanine or tryptophan, this likely comes from a read error. The chain is built from TRBV5-3 and TRBJ1-5; 7 positions match TRBD1. TRBV5-3 is known as an ORF, though its function is uncertain. The CDR3 consists of 15 residues. The CDR3 region is CASSGDSLSNQPQHS. The CDR3 DNA sequence: TGTGCCAGCAGCGGGGACAGCCTGAGCAATCAGCCACAGCATTCT.

With respect to this clonotype: With a much larger clone just one base away, this may be a read error. The J gene is TRBJ2-3, the V gene TRBV6-5; tentatively, D is TRBD2 (5 bases). This CDR3 has 15 amino acids. From germline, CDR1 is MNHEY and CDR2 SVGAGI. The CDR3 here is CASSYGADSTATQYF. As DNA, the CDR3 is TGTGCCAGCAGTTACGGAGCGGATAGCACAGCTACGCAGTATTTT.

This clonotype was seen many times. The V gene is TRBV7-9, the J gene TRBJ2-7, with 15 positions matching TRBD2. The CDR3 is 16 amino acids. CDR1 is SEHNR and CDR2 is FQNEAQ in the germline V gene (reference sequence). Trimming at V came to 5 bases and at J to 2 bases, leaving 4 bases not matched to a gene. CDR3 region: CASSPRTSGRAYEQYF. The CDR3 coding sequence is TGTGCCAGCAGCCCACGGACTAGCGGGAGGGCCTACGAGCAGTACTTC. Drawing the rest from reference TRBV7-9 and TRBJ2-7, the complete variable domain is DTGVSQNPRHKITKRGQNVTFRCDPISEHNRLYWYRQTLGQGPEFLTYFQNEAQLEKSRLLSDRFSAERPKGSFSTLEIQRTEQGDSAMYLCASSPRTSGRAYEQYFGPGTRLTVT.

The table lists this clonotype with many counts. This chain connects TRBV11-3 to TRBJ2-3; tentative D call: TRBD2 (6 bases). This CDR3 has 15 amino acids. Germline loops: CDR1 SGHNT, CDR2 YENEEA. Trimming removed 6 bases from V and 0 bases from J, with 13 bases in between. The CDR3 loop is CASSLRGRSTDTQYF. The CDR3 DNA reads TGTGCCAGCAGTTTAAGAGGGAGGAGCACAGATACGCAGTATTTT.

On this clonotype: A single base separates this from a much larger clone, so it may be a read error. This sequence joins TRBV2 and TRBJ2-3, with 7 bases aligning to TRBD2. V was pared by 7 bases and J by 2 bases, with 18 bases of the junction left unmatched. The CDR3 loop spans 18 amino acids. Per germline, CDR1 SNHLY and CDR2 FYNNEI. The CDR3 sequence: CASTGDPSGAGITDTQYF. CDR3 bases: TGTGCCAGCACTGGGGACCCTAGCGGAGCGGGGATCACAGATACGCAGTATTTT.

This clonotype turned up a few times. The CDR3 here is CASSVGAYPYEQYF. In nucleotides, the CDR3 is TGTGCCAGTAGTGTCGGGGCATATCCCTACGAGCAGTACTTC. The V call is TRBV19, the J call TRBJ2-7; D is tentatively TRBD1 or TRBD2 (5 bases each). V lost 5 bases and J lost 2, with 13 bases in between. Germline V gene sequence: CDR1 LNHDA, CDR2 SQIVND (reference sequence). The CDR3 sequence is 14 residues long.

This clonotype was recorded many times. Given the absence of the conserved phenylalanine or tryptophan at the CDR3 end, a read error is likely. Because the CDR3's place on the DNA is in doubt, the DNA is left out and the CDR3 is given as listed by TCRdb. The CDR3 spells CASSPGQRALY. The rearrangement uses TRBV14 and TRBJ2-4; the table's D call of TRBD1 was not tested on the DNA. The CDR3 totals 11 residues, both ends included. CDR1 and CDR2 (germline): SGHDN, FVKESK.

This clonotype came up once. A read error may be the cause here, since a much bigger clone is one base away. The chain employs TRBV7-8 and TRBJ2-3, with 11 bases that match TRBD2. Germline V gene sequence: CDR1 SGHVS, CDR2 FQNEAQ. The CDR3 contains 18 residues. The CDR3 DNA reads as TGTGCCAGCAGCACCCCCACCTTAGCGGGAGGGCCCTCTGATATGCAGTATTTT. Its protein is CASSTPTLAGGPSDMQYF.

This clonotype appeared a few times. The rearrangement joins TRBV6-2 or TRBV6-3 to TRBJ2-3; 7 bases fit TRBD2. V trimming: 6 bases; J trimming: 4 bases; junction bases outside the gene matches: 13. The CDR3 covers 16 residues. Per the germline V gene, CDR1 is MNHEY and CDR2 is SVGEGT. The CDR3 reads CASSTPGRELSDTQYF. Here the CDR3 DNA reads TGTGCCAGCAGCACCCCGGGGCGGGAGCTTTCAGATACGCAGTATTTT.